The 7 T cell receptor beta chains given below trace back to one sample, sequenced in a study of blood T cell repertoires in COVID-19. Sequencing was performed with immunoSEQ multiplex PCR; in TCRdb, only in-frame clones are kept and a portion is missing. This table holds 250,000 to 300,000 clones, 91% found once. Source material: PBMCs or T cells enriched from blood (not recorded which). These receptors were taken from a human donor in a cohort exposed to, infected with or recovered from COVID-19 (not recorded which). The donor label of this sample is uncertain.

This clone was recorded once. The J gene is TRBJ1-2, the V gene TRBV18; TRBD1 aligns across 8 bases. This CDR3 is built from 13 residues. Germline V gene sequence: CDR1 KGHSH, CDR2 LQKENI. The ends lost 3 bases at V and 8 bases at J; junction bases unmatched: 5. The DNA for the CDR3 is TGTGCCAGCTCACCCTGGACAGGGATAGGCTACACCTTC. Its protein is CASSPWTGIGYTF.

Concerning this clone: The germline gene is not matched at one end of the junction; a read error may be the cause. The chain employs TRBV27 and TRBJ2-7; 7 bases are a match to TRBD1. This CDR3 region has 13 residues. The germline V gene has CDR1 MNHEY and CDR2 SMNVEV (reference sequence). The CDR3 nucleotides are TGTGCCGGCAGTCCGGGACAGTCCTACGAGCAGTACTTC. Translated: CAGSPGQSYEQYF.

The chain combines TRBV5-1 with TRBJ2-1; 9 bases align to TRBD2. This CDR3 has 13 residues. Germline V gives CDR1 SGHRS, CDR2 YFSETQ. Trimming cost V 4 bases and J 4 bases; bases outside gene matches: 0. CDR3: CASSAGGYNEQFF. In nucleotides, the CDR3 is TGCGCCAGCAGCGCGGGAGGGTACAATGAGCAGTTCTTC.

This sequence joins TRBV7-3 and TRBJ1-1; D perhaps matches TRBD1 (5 bases). V was pared by 1 base and J by 4 bases, with 10 bases between. Per the germline V gene, CDR1 is SGHTA and CDR2 is FQGTGA. This CDR3 is built from 14 residues. The CDR3 loop reads CASSLMGGTTEAFF. As DNA, the CDR3 is TGTGCCAGCAGCTTAATGGGGGGGACCACTGAAGCTTTCTTT.

The rearrangement joins TRBV5-4 to TRBJ1-1; possible D gene TRBD1, 5 bases. The V and J ends lost 7 bases and 0 bases respectively, with 13 bases between them. The CDR3 extends over 14 amino acids. Germline V CDR1 and CDR2: SGHNT, YYREEE (reference sequence). DNA of the CDR3: TGTGCCAGCGGGAGGGACCGAGTGAACACTGAAGCTTTCTTT. This translates into CASGRDRVNTEAFF.

The CDR3 reads CASSQGSGFNEQFF. In DNA, the CDR3 is TGTGCCAGCAGCCAAGGCTCGGGGTTCAATGAGCAGTTCTTC. The rearrangement links TRBV3-1 (or the pseudogene TRBV3-2) to TRBJ2-1; D might be TRBD2 (5 bases). Looked up from germline, CDR1 is LGHDT and CDR2 is YNNKEL (reference sequence). V lost 1 base to trimming and J lost 6 bases, with 10 bases between them. The CDR3 has 14 amino acids.

This clone was seen a few times. This chain uses TRBV4-1 with TRBJ1-5; D is ambiguous. The V end lost 0 bases, the J end lost 6 bases, and 6 bases lay between the germline ends. This CDR3 spans 13 amino acids. The germline V gene encodes CDR1 MGHRA and CDR2 YSYEKL. The CDR3 sequence: CASSQDSGQPQHF. CDR3 bases: TGCGCCAGCAGCCAAGATTCGGGTCAGCCCCAGCATTTT.